These 22 T cell receptor beta chains originate from one sample sequenced in a study of cytomegalovirus exposure and HLA in healthy donors. Vbeta (60) and Jbeta (13) primers were used in the PCR. TCRdb's copy holds only in-frame clones and misses some; the assay was immunoSEQ multiplex PCR. The sample holds 100,000 to 150,000 clones, less than 80% seen once. Sequencing was performed on PBMCs. The source of these receptors is a woman in her forties or fifties in good health and CMV-seronegative.

The chain employs TRBV27 and TRBJ2-6, with a tentative D call TRBD2 (6 bases). V lost 2 bases and J lost 0, with 17 bases in between. Per the germline V gene, CDR1 is MNHEY and CDR2 is SMNVEV (reference sequence). The CDR3 has 19 amino acids. CDR3 amino acids: CASSLRGTPRLSGANVLTF. CDR3 DNA: TGTGCCAGCAGTTTACGCGGGACTCCACGCCTCTCTGGGGCCAACGTCCTGACTTTC.

This clone has a handful of counts. V and J are TRBV7-3 and TRBJ2-3, with D possibly matching TRBD2 (5 bases). Germline CDR1 reads SGHTA; CDR2 reads FQGTGA. Trimming removed 6 bases from V and 0 bases from J, with 10 bases in between. The CDR3 extends over 14 amino acids. CDR3 sequence (DNA): TGTGCCAGCAGTCTAGCCTTTAGCACAGATACGCAGTATTTT. Translation: CASSLAFSTDTQYF. Drawing the rest from reference TRBV7-3 and TRBJ2-3, the complete variable domain is GAGVSQTPSNKVTEKGKYVELRCDPISGHTALYWYRQSLGQGPEFLIYFQGTGAADDSGLPNDRFFAVRPEGSVSTLKIQRTERGDSAVYLCASSLAFSTDTQYFGPGTRLTVL.

This chain uses TRBV29-1 with TRBJ1-5; 11 positions match TRBD1. V was pared by 6 bases and J by 5 bases, with 6 bases of the junction left unmatched. Germline assignment: CDR1 SQVTM and CDR2 ANQGSEA. This CDR3 comprises 14 residues. CDR3 in amino acids: CSVQGQGVDQPQHF. CDR3 sequence (DNA): TGCAGCGTCCAGGGACAGGGGGTTGATCAGCCCCAGCATTTT.

This clone was seen a few times. J is TRBJ2-3 and V is TRBV5-4; TRBD2 might be the D (6 bases). V lost 0 bases, J lost 3 bases, and 23 bases lay in between. CDR1 is SGHNT and CDR2 is YYREEE in the germline V gene (reference sequence). CDR3 length: 19 amino acids. Written as DNA, the CDR3 is TGTGCCAGCAGCTTGGGCCTAGCGATCTCCCGAAGAAATACAGATACGCAGTATTTT. It yields the protein CASSLGLAISRRNTDTQYF. Drawing the rest from reference TRBV5-4 and TRBJ2-3, the complete variable domain is ETGVTQSPTHLIKTRGQQVTLRCSSQSGHNTVSWYQQALGQGPQFIFQYYREEENGRGNFPPRFSGLQFPNYSSELNVNALELDDSALYLCASSLGLAISRRNTDTQYFGPGTRLTVL.

The rearrangement uses TRBV28 and TRBJ1-1; maybe TRBD1 (6 bases). Germline CDR1 reads MDHEN; CDR2 reads SYDVKM. The ends were cut back, 6 bases at V and 0 bases at J, with 14 bases in the middle. This CDR3 has 15 residues. This CDR3 is CASRHLQGMNTEAFF. CDR3 coding DNA: TGTGCCAGCAGGCATTTACAGGGCATGAACACTGAAGCTTTCTTT.

This chain uses TRBV7-9 with TRBJ1-1; 8 bases align to TRBD1. In germline, CDR1 is SEHNR, CDR2 FQNEAQ (reference sequence). There are 13 residues in the CDR3. V lost 10 bases and J lost 6; bases outside the gene matches: 10. CDR3 sequence: CATSPGGVPEAFF. In nucleotides, the CDR3 is TGTGCCACGTCCCCAGGGGGCGTCCCTGAAGCTTTCTTT.

The chain is built from TRBV7-9 and TRBJ1-1; tentative D call: TRBD1 (6 bases). The CDR3 extends over 16 amino acids. The V gene's germline CDR1 is SEHNR and CDR2 FQNEAQ (reference sequence). The V gene lost 5 bases and the J gene lost 7 bases, with 23 bases spanning the gap. CDR3 protein: CASSRTVGGDVNEAFF. DNA of the CDR3: TGTGCCAGCAGCCGCACCGTAGGGGGAGACGTGAATGAAGCTTTCTTT.

The chain couples TRBV28 to TRBJ1-2; D possibly corresponds to TRBD1 (5 bases). The CDR3 length is 13 residues. Trimming stripped 5 bases from V and 8 bases from J, with 15 bases between. The germline gives CDR1 MDHEN, CDR2 SYDVKM. CDR3 nucleotides: TGTGCCAGCAGTATAGCCGGGACTCGGGGCTACACCTTC. This gives the protein CASSIAGTRGYTF.

The chain employs TRBV5-4 and TRBJ1-3; D is possibly TRBD1 (5 bases). This CDR3 has 15 amino acids. CDR1 SGHNT and CDR2 YYREEE come from the germline V gene (reference sequence). Trimming stripped 0 bases from V and 2 bases from J, with 9 bases between. CDR3 nucleotide sequence: TGTGCCAGCAGCTTGGGCGGGACGGCTGGAAACACCATATATTTT. Translated: CASSLGGTAGNTIYF.

V is TRBV27 and J is TRBJ1-1; no clear D gene. Trimming cost V 3 bases and J 1 base, with 12 bases left between them. The CDR3 is 15 residues long. Germline V gene data show CDR1 as MNHEY and CDR2 as SMNVEV (reference sequence). The CDR3 here is CASSFSPGSNTEAFF. The CDR3 DNA reads TGTGCCAGCAGTTTTTCCCCAGGATCGAACACTGAAGCTTTCTTT.

The rearrangement joins TRBV6-6 to TRBJ2-3; D may be TRBD1 (7 bases). The CDR3 sequence is 14 residues long. The germline V and J ends were trimmed by 6 bases and 3 bases, with 13 bases remaining between them. Per the germline V gene, CDR1 is MNHNY and CDR2 is SVGAGI (reference sequence). For the CDR3, the DNA is TGTGCCAGCAGACAGGCAGGGGGGACAGATACGCAGTATTTT. Translated: CASRQAGGTDTQYF.

This chain links TRBV28 with TRBJ2-7; TRBD2 matches 13 bases. Germline V gene lookup returns CDR1 MDHEN and CDR2 SYDVKM. There are 17 residues in the CDR3. The junction had 15 bases not matched to a gene; V was cut back by 10 bases and J by 3 bases. CDR3 amino acids: CAIPPGLAGRCLYEQYF. The CDR3 coding sequence is TGTGCCATCCCCCCGGGACTAGCGGGAAGGTGTCTCTACGAGCAGTACTTC.

The chain carries TRBV18 and TRBJ1-3; D gene unclear. Germline V gene sequence: CDR1 KGHSH, CDR2 LQKENI. Trimming stripped 1 base from V and 0 bases from J, with 10 bases between. There are 16 residues in the CDR3. The CDR3 spells CASSPQEQFSGNTIYF. The CDR3 DNA reads as TGTGCCAGCTCACCACAGGAACAGTTCTCTGGAAACACCATATATTTT.

The chain joins TRBV13 to TRBJ2-3; 13 positions agree with TRBD2. J gave up 4 bases and V 5 bases, and 6 bases lay outside the gene matches. The CDR3 length is 16 residues. Germline lookup yields CDR1 PRHDT and CDR2 FYEKMQ (reference sequence). CDR3 bases: TGTGCCAGCAGCCCCCGGACTAGCGGGAGTTCAGATACGCAGTATTTT. It encodes CASSPRTSGSSDTQYF.

The chain employs TRBV7-3 and TRBJ2-1; no firm D call. There are 14 residues in the CDR3. The V gene lost 5 bases and the J gene lost 8 bases, with 16 bases spanning the gap. CDR1 and CDR2 (germline): SGHTA, FQGTGA. The CDR3 protein is CASSRSYVGDEQFF. Here the CDR3 DNA reads TGTGCCAGCAGCAGATCATACGTGGGCGATGAGCAGTTCTTC.

The chain is built from TRBV7-2 and TRBJ2-7, with D possibly matching TRBD2 (5 bases). This CDR3 has 14 residues. Between the trimmed V and J ends, which lost 3 bases and 0 bases, there was a span of 9 bases. The germline V gene has CDR1 SGHTA and CDR2 FQGNSA. This CDR3 reads CASSFAGNSYEQYF. The CDR3 nucleotides are TGTGCCAGCAGCTTTGCGGGTAACTCCTACGAGCAGTACTTC. The full variable domain, its missing parts supplied by reference TRBV7-2 and TRBJ2-7, is GAGVSQSPSNKVTEKGKDVELRCDPISGHTALYWYRQSLGQGLEFLIYFQGNSAPDKSGLPSDRFSAERTGGSVSTLTIQRTQQEDSAVYLCASSFAGNSYEQYFGPGTRLTVT.

The rearrangement joins TRBV6-5 to TRBJ2-7, with D tentatively TRBD2 (5 bases). Trimming removed 5 bases at V and 3 bases at J, with 8 bases between. CDR1 and CDR2 (germline): MNHEY, SVGAGI. The CDR3 spans 12 residues. CDR3 sequence: CASSPEGYEQYF. In nucleotides, the CDR3 is TGTGCCAGCAGTCCCGAGGGCTACGAGCAGTACTTC.

This chain links TRBV5-5 with TRBJ2-7; D perhaps matches TRBD1 (5 bases). The V gene's germline CDR1 is SGHKS and CDR2 YYEKEE (reference sequence). The CDR3 has 13 amino acids. The ends were cut back, 4 bases at V and 5 bases at J, with 13 bases in the middle. In nucleotides, the CDR3 is TGTGCCAGCAGCGCCTCAGGGTTCGACGAGCAGTACTTC. It translates to CASSASGFDEQYF.

This rearrangement joins TRBV13 to TRBJ2-3; TRBD2 matches at 13 bases. Per germline, CDR1 PRHDT and CDR2 FYEKMQ (reference sequence). Trimming cost V 0 bases and J 6 bases; bases outside gene matches: 9. CDR3 length: 18 residues. CDR3: CASSLGLLAGGPRDTQYF. CDR3 DNA sequence: TGTGCCAGCAGCTTAGGCTTACTAGCGGGAGGGCCGAGGGATACGCAGTATTTT.

This clone has a single count. The rearrangement joins TRBV4-1 to TRBJ2-2, with TRBD1 as a possible D gene (6 bases). Germline V lookup: CDR1 MGHRA, CDR2 YSYEKL. The V end lost 8 bases, the J end lost 2 bases, and 18 bases lay between the germline ends. The CDR3 is made up of 16 amino acids. CDR3 region: CASEDSLTTNTGELFF. CDR3 coding DNA: TGCGCCAGCGAGGACAGTTTAACTACCAACACCGGGGAGCTGTTTTTT.

The chain joins TRBV19 to TRBJ1-5; D remains unclear. The V gene's germline CDR1 is LNHDA and CDR2 SQIVND (reference sequence). Trimming took 8 bases from V and 0 from J, leaving 14 bases between them. This CDR3 is 15 amino acids long. In DNA, the CDR3 is TGTGCCAGTGGAGGAGGCCGAGATAGCAATCAGCCCCAGCATTTT. Protein sequence: CASGGGRDSNQPQHF.

V usage is TRBV5-1 and J usage is TRBJ2-5, with 7 bases that match TRBD1. The germline V gene has CDR1 SGHRS and CDR2 YFSETQ. V shed 4 bases, J shed 1 base, and the junction held 13 bases outside the gene matches. This CDR3 has 17 residues. CDR3 in DNA: TGCGCCAGCAGCACCCAAGGGGGCCGAGGCGGCCAAGAGACCCAGTACTTC. Translation gives CASSTQGGRGGQETQYF.